These 15 T cell receptor beta chains were all obtained from the same sample, sequenced in a study of T cell responses to AZD1222 COVID-19 vaccine. Repertoires were generated with immunoSEQ multiplex PCR, while TCRdb's copy carries only in-frame clones and drops some. The table records about 140,000 clones, 88% of them present only once. This specimen was peripheral blood, taken 28 days after the second AZD1222 dose. These receptors were obtained from an adult who received the AZD1222 COVID-19 vaccine.

The chain combines TRBV30 with TRBJ2-5; D is unresolved. CDR1 and CDR2 from the germline V gene are GTSNPN and SVGIG (reference sequence). Deletions cut 0 bases from V and 4 bases from J, with 12 bases between. The CDR3 has 14 amino acids. CDR3 in amino acids: CAWSVRYDPETQYF. DNA of the CDR3: TGTGCCTGGAGTGTACGGTATGACCCAGAGACCCAGTACTTC. Combining the CDR3 with reference TRBV30 and TRBJ2-5 gives the whole variable domain SQTIHQWPATLVQPVGSPLSLECTVEGTSNPNLYWYRQAAGRGLQLLFYSVGIGQISSEVPQNLSASRPQDRQFILSSKKLLLSDSGFYLCAWSVRYDPETQYFGPGTRLLVL.

This clone was seen just once. This chain uses TRBV7-9 with TRBJ2-2; TRBD2 matches at 9 bases. The length of the CDR3 is 16 residues. J gave up 5 bases and V 2 bases, and 6 bases lay outside the gene matches. The germline V gene has CDR1 SEHNR and CDR2 FQNEAQ (reference sequence). The CDR3: CASSLSGLARTGELFF. Written as DNA, the CDR3 is TGTGCCAGCAGCTTAAGCGGACTAGCGAGGACCGGGGAGCTGTTTTTT.

This chain uses TRBV28 with TRBJ1-2; 8 bases are shared with TRBD1. Germline CDR1 is MDHEN and CDR2 is SYDVKM. The J segment lost 8 bases and the V segment lost 2 bases, leaving 7 bases of the junction unmatched. CDR3 length: 14 residues. CDR3 loop: CASSLATGGRGYTF. As DNA, the CDR3 is TGTGCCAGCAGTTTAGCCACAGGGGGGAGGGGCTACACCTTC.

The rearrangement uses TRBV6-5 and TRBJ2-2, with a weak D call TRBD2 (6 bases). Germline-derived CDR1 and CDR2 are MNHEY and SVGAGI. This CDR3 spans 13 amino acids. Deletions cut 8 bases from V and 5 bases from J, with 12 bases between. In DNA, the CDR3 is TGTGCCAGCCGGTCGGGGGAAACCGGGGAGCTGTTTTTT. Encoded protein: CASRSGETGELFF.

The chain combines TRBV6-5 with TRBJ2-7; 10 bases line up with TRBD1. The trim removed 7 bases at V and 4 bases at J, leaving 4 bases unmatched. Germline V CDR1 and CDR2: MNHEY, SVGAGI. The CDR3 is 13 residues long. The CDR3 bases are TGTGCCAGCAACCCGGGACAGGGGTACGAGCAGTACTTC. Translating it yields CASNPGQGYEQYF.

This chain joins TRBV5-6 and TRBJ2-2; no firm D call. The CDR3 runs to 15 residues. Germline V gene sequence: CDR1 SGHDT, CDR2 YYEEEE. Between the trimmed V and J ends, which lost 2 bases and 1 base, there was a span of 9 bases. CDR3 bases: TGTGCCAGCAGCTTACTGCAGCGGAACACCGGGGAGCTGTTTTTT. As protein: CASSLLQRNTGELFF. Full variable domain (missing parts from reference TRBV5-6 and TRBJ2-2): DAGVTQSPTHLIKTRGQQVTLRCSPKSGHDTVSWYQQALGQGPQFIFQYYEEEERQRGNFPDRFSGHQFPNYSSELNVNALLLGDSALYLCASSLLQRNTGELFFGEGSRLTVL.

This chain connects TRBV2 to TRBJ1-2, with D hard to call. V was pared by 5 bases and J by 10 bases, with 11 bases between. The CDR3 covers 11 residues. Germline V gene data show CDR1 as SNHLY and CDR2 as FYNNEI. The CDR3 nucleotides are TGTGCCAGCAGTCCGTACAGTACCTACACCTTC. It encodes CASSPYSTYTF.

The genes are TRBV2 and TRBJ2-1; D perhaps matches TRBD2 (5 bases). Germline CDR1 reads SNHLY; CDR2 reads FYNNEI. Deletions cut 3 bases from V and 0 bases from J, with 6 bases between. This CDR3 is 14 amino acids long. The CDR3 is CASSEGSSYNEQFF. The DNA for the CDR3 is TGTGCCAGCAGTGAGGGGAGCTCCTACAATGAGCAGTTCTTC.

This clone has just a few counts. V is TRBV18 and J is TRBJ1-5, with TRBD1 matching over 12 bases. The germline CDR1 and CDR2 sequences are KGHSH and LQKENI. The ends lost 3 bases at V and 6 bases at J; junction bases unmatched: 3. The CDR3 has 15 residues. The CDR3 DNA sequence: TGTGCCAGCTCACCTGGGACAGGGGGCATTCAGCCCCAGCATTTT. It yields the protein CASSPGTGGIQPQHF.

The chain links TRBV7-3 to TRBJ2-1, with D possibly called TRBD1 or TRBD2 (5 bases each). This CDR3 contains 15 residues. The germline V and J ends were trimmed by 5 bases and 7 bases, with 18 bases remaining between them. The V gene's germline CDR1 is SGHTA and CDR2 FQGTGA. The CDR3 sequence: CASSQGRPPANEQFF. CDR3 nucleotides: TGTGCCAGCAGCCAGGGACGCCCGCCCGCTAATGAGCAGTTCTTC.

Remarks on this clone: The germline gene is not matched at one end of the junction; a read error may be the cause. This chain connects TRBV15 to TRBJ2-6; 10 positions match TRBD1. Germline V lookup: CDR1 LNHNV, CDR2 YYDKDF (reference sequence). The CDR3 is made up of 15 amino acids. As DNA, the CDR3 is TGTGCCACCAGCAGAGATCGACAGGGGGCCTACGTCCTGACTTTC. This codes for CATSRDRQGAYVLTF.

The chain carries TRBV19 and TRBJ1-5, with D uncertain. CDR3 size: 12 residues. Germline loops: CDR1 LNHDA, CDR2 SQIVND (reference sequence). V was clipped by 1 base and J by 9 bases, with 7 bases between them. CDR3: CASSIAQRPQHF. CDR3 nucleotide sequence: TGTGCCAGTAGTATAGCTCAGAGGCCCCAGCATTTT.

The V gene is TRBV4-3, the J gene TRBJ1-6; possibly TRBD1 for D (5 bases). V was trimmed by 1 base and J by 9 bases, leaving 10 bases between them. Per germline, CDR1 LGHNA and CDR2 YSLEER. The CDR3 runs to 14 residues. As DNA, the CDR3 is TGCGCCAGCAGCCAAGGGGACGAGGTTTCACCCCTCCACTTT. Residues: CASSQGDEVSPLHF.

CDR3 residues: CASRETSGRETQYF. The CDR3 nucleotides read TGTGCCAGCAGAGAGACTAGCGGGAGAGAGACCCAGTACTTC. The chain employs TRBV28 and TRBJ2-5; TRBD2 aligns across 12 bases. The CDR3 covers 14 residues. In germline, CDR1 is MDHEN, CDR2 SYDVKM. The junction had 3 bases not matched to a gene; V was cut back by 6 bases and J by 4 bases.

This chain uses TRBV19 with TRBJ1-4; D is possibly TRBD1 (6 bases). Germline V gives CDR1 LNHDA, CDR2 SQIVND (reference sequence). V was trimmed by 11 bases and J by 5 bases, leaving 15 bases between them. CDR3 length: 13 amino acids. The CDR3 reads CAAKDGQNEKLFF. In nucleotides, the CDR3 is TGTGCCGCCAAGGACGGACAGAATGAAAAACTGTTTTTT.